The 15 T cell receptor beta chains in this list originate from one sample, sequenced in a study of blood T cell repertoires in COVID-19. The assay was immunoSEQ multiplex PCR, and TCRdb's table has in-frame clones only and misses some. The repertoire holds hundreds of thousands of clones, with roughly 87% as singletons. The sample consisted of PBMCs or T cells enriched from blood (not recorded which). These TCRs come from a woman aged 25 to 39 who had recovered from COVID-19.

This clone has only a few counts. The chain combines TRBV5-1 with TRBJ1-4, with D unresolved. Per germline, CDR1 SGHRS and CDR2 YFSETQ. This CDR3 has 15 amino acids. Trimming pared 0 bases from V and 4 bases from J, leaving 10 bases between. The CDR3 DNA sequence: TGCGCCAGCAGCTTGGCGAACGGAGATAATGAAAAACTGTTTTTT. Translation: CASSLANGDNEKLFF.

This clone has only one observation. The chain's CDR3 is CASSTRTSGSLYEQYF. The CDR3 nucleotides are TGTGCCAGCAGCACCCGGACTAGCGGGAGTCTCTACGAGCAGTACTTC. V is TRBV28 and J is TRBJ2-7, with TRBD2 matching over 13 bases. The CDR3 is 16 residues long. J was trimmed by 3 bases and V by 6 bases; bases with no gene match: 8. Germline CDR1 reads MDHEN; CDR2 reads SYDVKM.

This clone showed up just once. This sequence joins TRBV5-1 and TRBJ2-7; TRBD1 matches at 11 bases. The CDR3 has 17 residues. CDR1 and CDR2 (germline): SGHRS, YFSETQ. V trimming: 4 bases; J trimming: 4 bases; junction bases outside the gene matches: 13. CDR3 DNA: TGCGCCAGCAGCCCAGGACAGGGGGCTCGAGTTTCGTACGAGCAGTACTTC. Translated: CASSPGQGARVSYEQYF. Together with reference TRBV5-1 and TRBJ2-7, the CDR3 gives the full variable domain: KAGVTQTPRYLIKTRGQQVTLSCSPISGHRSVSWYQQTPGQGLQFLFEYFSETQRNKGNFPGRFSGRQFSNSRSEMNVSTLELGDSALYLCASSPGQGARVSYEQYFGPGTRLTVT.

This chain links TRBV5-1 with TRBJ1-1, with D possibly matching TRBD1 (5 bases). The germline V gene encodes CDR1 SGHRS and CDR2 YFSETQ. The CDR3 has 15 residues. With 5 bases removed from V and 1 base from J, the gap between germline ends came to 15 bases. Written as DNA, the CDR3 is TGCGCCAGCAGTGACCTCGGCCAGGGGAACACTGAAGCTTTCTTT. Amino acid sequence: CASSDLGQGNTEAFF.

Comments on this clone: Distinct nucleotide sequences in the sample also encode this CDR3. The rearrangement uses TRBV5-1 and TRBJ2-1; D is ambiguous. CDR3 length equals 13 residues. Germline values: CDR1 SGHRS, CDR2 YFSETQ. Between the trimmed V and J ends, which lost 2 bases and 5 bases, there was a span of 8 bases. The CDR3 here is CASSLDRDNEQFF. The CDR3 DNA reads TGCGCCAGCAGCTTAGATCGAGACAATGAGCAGTTCTTC.

The chain couples TRBV2 to TRBJ2-5, with a tentative D call TRBD1 (6 bases). The V end lost 7 bases, the J end lost 4 bases, and 10 bases lay between the germline ends. Germline CDR1 is SNHLY and CDR2 is FYNNEI. The CDR3 has 12 residues. The CDR3: CASKDRRETQYF. For the CDR3, the DNA is TGTGCCAGCAAGGACAGAAGAGAGACCCAGTACTTC.

This chain links TRBV30 with TRBJ2-5; the D gene is possibly TRBD1 (6 bases). V lost 0 bases to trimming and J lost 5 bases, with 10 bases between them. The germline V gene has CDR1 GTSNPN and CDR2 SVGIG (reference sequence). The CDR3 spans 13 residues. As DNA, the CDR3 is TGTGCCTGGAGTGTGACAGGCCCTGAGACCCAGTACTTC. Residues: CAWSVTGPETQYF.

The gene calls are TRBV6-4 and TRBJ1-4; TRBD1 agrees at 9 bases. Germline assignment: CDR1 MRHNA and CDR2 SNTAGT. V lost 1 base, J lost 8 bases, and 8 bases stayed unmatched. The length of the CDR3 is 16 residues. This CDR3 reads CASSDFGTGLREKLFF. The CDR3 coding sequence is TGTGCCAGCAGTGACTTTGGGACAGGGTTGCGGGAAAAACTGTTTTTT.

The rearrangement uses TRBV15 and TRBJ1-5, with a possible D match to TRBD1 (6 bases). The CDR3 sequence is 14 residues long. Germline lookup yields CDR1 LNHNV and CDR2 YYDKDF (reference sequence). The V end lost 5 bases, the J end lost 5 bases, and 13 bases lay between the germline ends. The CDR3 DNA follows: TGTGCCACCAGCTCCAGGGGTGAGGATCAGCCCCAGCATTTT. This translates into CATSSRGEDQPQHF.

The CDR3 nucleotides read TGTGCCAGCAGTTACTCGAGAGGAGGGACAGGGGGTTTCAATCAGCCCCAGCATTTT. Protein product: CASSYSRGGTGGFNQPQHF. This chain connects TRBV6-2 or TRBV6-3 to TRBJ1-5; TRBD1 matches 11 bases. Germline V gene data show CDR1 as MNHEY and CDR2 as SVGEGT. CDR3 size: 19 residues. After removal of 0 bases from V and 3 bases from J, the junction contained 10 bases not matched to a gene.

This clone has more than one count but fewer than ten. The chain employs TRBV30 and TRBJ1-1, with a tentative D call TRBD1 (6 bases). The V gene lost 2 bases and the J gene lost 11 bases, with 12 bases spanning the gap. The CDR3 has 11 residues. Germline values: CDR1 GTSNPN, CDR2 SVGIG (reference sequence). The CDR3 bases are TGTGCCTGGAGTACAGGGAGAGGGGCTTTCTTT. It translates to CAWSTGRGAFF.

This chain connects TRBV5-4 to TRBJ1-6, with 10 bases matching TRBD1. The CDR3 has 14 amino acids. Per the germline V gene, CDR1 is SGHNT and CDR2 is YYREEE (reference sequence). After removal of 4 bases from V and 6 bases from J, the junction contained 1 base not matched to a gene. The CDR3 bases are TGTGCCAGCAGCCGGGACAGGGGTAATTCACCCCTCCACTTT. This encodes CASSRDRGNSPLHF.

The rearrangement links TRBV7-2 to TRBJ2-7, with 11 bases fitting TRBD1. V was pared by 3 bases and J by 2 bases, with 0 bases of the junction left unmatched. Germline lookup yields CDR1 SGHTA and CDR2 FQGNSA. This CDR3 is 14 amino acids long. The CDR3 region is CASSLGQGAYEQYF. Written as DNA, the CDR3 is TGTGCCAGCAGCTTGGGACAGGGGGCCTACGAGCAGTACTTC.

The chain uses TRBV4-1 and TRBJ2-2, with D maybe TRBD1 (6 bases). The V gene lost 5 bases and the J gene lost 4 bases, with 14 bases spanning the gap. CDR3 length: 15 residues. Germline CDR1 and CDR2: MGHRA and YSYEKL. The CDR3 is CASSAGQRGTGELFF. In DNA form, the CDR3 reads TGCGCCAGCAGCGCAGGACAGCGAGGCACCGGGGAGCTGTTTTTT.

This clone was counted between two and nine times. The V call is TRBV23-1, the J call TRBJ2-7; tentative D call: TRBD2 (6 bases). TRBV23-1 qualifies as an ORF whose function is uncertain. The CDR3 has 12 residues. Trimming took 7 bases from V and 6 from J, leaving 13 bases between them. The CDR3 sequence: CASTNGTSEQYF. The CDR3 DNA is TGCGCCAGCACAAACGGGACTTCCGAGCAGTACTTC.